Listed here are 26 T cell receptor beta chains from one sample, sequenced in a study of T cell responses to AZD1222 COVID-19 vaccine. Repertoires were generated with immunoSEQ multiplex PCR, while TCRdb's copy carries only in-frame clones and drops some. Of 150,000 or so clones listed, 88% are singletons. This sample comprised peripheral blood, obtained on day 0 of AZD1222 vaccination. All receptors come from an adult in good health.

The genes are TRBV5-1 and TRBJ2-5; a weak D match, TRBD2 (5 bases). With 2 bases removed from V and 5 bases from J, the gap between germline ends came to 10 bases. Germline CDR1 SGHRS, CDR2 YFSETQ. This CDR3 is 13 amino acids long. CDR3 region: CASSFNRGETQYF. The CDR3 DNA follows: TGCGCCAGCAGCTTCAATCGAGGGGAGACCCAGTACTTC.

The chain recombines TRBV28 with TRBJ1-1; 7 nucleotides line up with TRBD1. Germline assignment: CDR1 MDHEN and CDR2 SYDVKM. V lost 6 bases, J lost 4 bases, and 8 bases stayed unmatched. The CDR3 loop spans 14 amino acids. The CDR3 protein is CASSSHDRATEAFF. The CDR3 nucleotides are TGTGCCAGCAGCTCACACGACAGGGCCACTGAAGCTTTCTTT.

This clone was detected only once. The rearrangement uses TRBV28 and TRBJ2-1, with TRBD1 identical over 9 bases. The junction had 5 bases not matched to a gene; V was cut back by 5 bases and J by 6 bases. Germline V gives CDR1 MDHEN, CDR2 SYDVKM. CDR3 length: 14 residues. The CDR3 reads CASSEYRGRNEQFF. The DNA for the CDR3 is TGTGCCAGCAGTGAGTACAGGGGGCGCAATGAGCAGTTCTTC.

Here the CDR3 DNA reads TGCAGCGTCGCAGGGAGCTCCTACGAGCAGTACTTC. This codes for CSVAGSSYEQYF. The chain recombines TRBV29-1 with TRBJ2-7, with D possibly called TRBD1 or TRBD2 (5 bases each). The CDR3 is 12 amino acids. The ends were cut back, 6 bases at V and 0 bases at J, with 9 bases in the middle. CDR1 and CDR2 from the germline V gene are SQVTM and ANQGSEA.

J is TRBJ2-1 and V is TRBV24-1, with D perhaps TRBD1 (7 bases). Germline V lookup: CDR1 KGHDR, CDR2 SFDVKD. The CDR3 is 16 amino acids. The V and J ends lost 4 bases and 4 bases respectively, with 16 bases between them. DNA for the CDR3: TGTGCCACCAGTGACGCTTCGACAGGGAGGTACAATGAGCAGTTCTTC. This translates into CATSDASTGRYNEQFF.

V and J are TRBV6-6 and TRBJ2-5, with 9 bases aligning to TRBD1. Germline assignment: CDR1 MNHNY and CDR2 SVGAGI (reference sequence). The CDR3 contains 15 residues. V shed 7 bases, J shed 5 bases, and the junction held 11 bases outside the gene matches. CDR3 sequence reads: CASTYRDRVEETQYF. CDR3 coding DNA: TGTGCCAGCACCTATCGGGACAGGGTCGAGGAGACCCAGTACTTC.

As DNA, the CDR3 is TGTGCCTGGAGGCTCTGGACAGGGATTTACACCGGGGAGCTGTTTTTT. Residues: CAWRLWTGIYTGELFF. The rearrangement uses TRBV30 and TRBJ2-2; 8 bases match TRBD1. The CDR3 runs 16 residues. Germline loops: CDR1 GTSNPN, CDR2 SVGIG (reference sequence). V was clipped by 3 bases and J by 3 bases; unmatched bases: 9.

V is TRBV14 and J is TRBJ1-1; a possible D gene is TRBD1 (5 bases). The CDR3 runs 16 residues. Germline assignment: CDR1 SGHDN and CDR2 FVKESK. Trimming left V 2 bases short and J 1 base short, with 14 bases between. CDR3 sequence reads: CASSQFRRVRNTEAFF. CDR3 DNA sequence: TGTGCCAGCAGCCAATTCCGCAGGGTTCGGAACACTGAAGCTTTCTTT. Filled out from reference TRBV14 and TRBJ1-1, the complete variable domain reads EAGVTQFPSHSVIEKGQTVTLRCDPISGHDNLYWYRRVMGKEIKFLLHFVKESKQDESGMPNNRFLAERTGGTYSTLKVQPAELEDSGVYFCASSQFRRVRNTEAFFGQGTRLTVV.

The J gene is TRBJ1-1, the V gene TRBV5-6; 10 nucleotides align to TRBD1. From germline, CDR1 is SGHDT and CDR2 YYEEEE. The V segment lost 3 bases and the J segment 4 bases; nucleotides outside the gene matches: 3. The CDR3 is 14 amino acids. The CDR3: CASSSGTGATEAFF. In nucleotides, the CDR3 is TGTGCCAGCAGCTCCGGGACAGGGGCCACTGAAGCTTTCTTT.

The V and J genes are TRBV18 and TRBJ1-3; D gene ambiguous. Germline V gives CDR1 KGHSH, CDR2 LQKENI. V lost 3 bases to trimming and J lost 3 bases, with 3 bases between them. The CDR3 is made up of 12 amino acids. The chain's CDR3 is CASSPSGNTIYF. The CDR3 bases are TGTGCCAGCTCACCGAGTGGAAACACCATATATTTT. The whole variable domain, remainder taken from reference TRBV18 and TRBJ1-3, is NAGVMQNPRHLVRRRGQEARLRCSPMKGHSHVYWYRQLPEEGLKFMVYLQKENIIDESGMPKERFSAEFPKEGPSILRIQQVVRGDSAAYFCASSPSGNTIYFGEGSWLTVV.

This sequence joins TRBV14 and TRBJ2-2; no firm D call. Trimming left V 7 bases short and J 0 bases short, with 9 bases between. CDR1 is SGHDN, CDR2 FVKESK, per germline. The CDR3 has 14 amino acids. CDR3 sequence: CASKKQTNTGELFF. The DNA of the CDR3 is TGTGCCAGCAAGAAACAGACGAACACCGGGGAGCTGTTTTTT.

V is TRBV15 and J is TRBJ1-1; D not certain. CDR3 length: 12 residues. V was cut by 0 bases and J by 9 bases, with 8 bases left in between. CDR1 and CDR2 (germline): LNHNV, YYDKDF (reference sequence). The CDR3 region has the DNA TGTGCCACCAGCAGAGAGTCGGGAAAAGCTTTCTTT. Its protein is CATSRESGKAFF.

A single count supports this clone. The V and J genes are TRBV2 and TRBJ2-5, with 10 nucleotides matching TRBD1. The CDR3 sequence is 13 residues long. Germline CDR1 reads SNHLY; CDR2 reads FYNNEI. V trimming: 6 bases; J trimming: 5 bases; junction bases outside the gene matches: 3. The CDR3 DNA follows: TGTGCCAGCAGGGACAGGGGGGGGGAGACCCAGTACTTC. It encodes CASRDRGGETQYF.

V and J are TRBV5-4 and TRBJ2-7; 7 nucleotides line up with TRBD1. Germline CDR1 reads SGHNT; CDR2 reads YYREEE (reference sequence). The CDR3 is 14 residues long. V was clipped by 0 bases and J by 3 bases; unmatched bases: 3. The CDR3 sequence is CASSLAGTVYEQYF. CDR3 coding DNA: TGTGCCAGCAGCTTGGCCGGGACAGTCTACGAGCAGTACTTC.

The chain carries TRBV7-6 and TRBJ1-2; 9 bases are shared with TRBD1. The ends lost 5 bases at V and 6 bases at J; junction bases unmatched: 10. Germline loops: CDR1 SGHVS, CDR2 FNYEAQ. CDR3 length: 15 amino acids. The CDR3 sequence: CASSNRRDRDDGYTF. CDR3 DNA sequence: TGTGCCAGCAGCAACCGCCGGGACAGGGATGATGGCTACACCTTC.

The genes are TRBV7-9 and TRBJ2-2, with TRBD1 identical over 7 bases. Germline assignment: CDR1 SEHNR and CDR2 FQNEAQ (reference sequence). V trimming: 2 bases; J trimming: 1 base; junction bases outside the gene matches: 4. CDR3 length: 16 amino acids. The CDR3 DNA reads TGTGCCAGCAGCTTAAGACAGGGAGTGAACACCGGGGAGCTGTTTTTT. Protein: CASSLRQGVNTGELFF.

The V gene is TRBV18, the J gene TRBJ1-2, with D maybe TRBD1 (5 bases). V lost 4 bases to trimming and J lost 1 base, with 13 bases between them. Germline CDR1 reads KGHSH; CDR2 reads LQKENI. The CDR3 runs to 15 residues. This chain's CDR3 is CASSQGQLDNYGYTF. The CDR3 region has the DNA TGTGCCAGCTCACAGGGGCAGTTGGATAACTATGGCTACACCTTC.

The chain links TRBV13 to TRBJ2-7; 8 bases line up with TRBD2. Germline V lookup: CDR1 PRHDT, CDR2 FYEKMQ (reference sequence). V lost 5 bases and J lost 1; bases outside the gene matches: 7. The CDR3 has 15 amino acids. CDR3 in DNA: TGTGCCAGCAGCCAAACTAGCGGTCTGTCCTACGAGCAGTACTTC. Translated, it gives CASSQTSGLSYEQYF.

This sequence joins TRBV6-5 and TRBJ2-7, with 8 bases lining up with TRBD1. This CDR3 spans 16 amino acids. CDR1 MNHEY and CDR2 SVGAGI come from the germline V gene. Trimming took 0 bases from V and 4 from J; bases not matched to a gene: 8. CDR3 loop: CASSYSSGTGLYEQYF. The CDR3 DNA reads TGTGCCAGCAGTTACTCCTCCGGGACAGGTCTTTACGAGCAGTACTTC.

The V gene is TRBV4-3, the J gene TRBJ1-1; 9 bases line up with TRBD1. CDR1 LGHNA and CDR2 YSLEER come from the germline V gene. The ends lost 1 base at V and 1 base at J; junction bases unmatched: 10. The CDR3 runs 18 residues. This CDR3 is CASSQGPGQGSGNTEAFF. In DNA form, the CDR3 reads TGCGCCAGCAGCCAAGGTCCGGGACAGGGTTCTGGGAACACTGAAGCTTTCTTT.

The chain carries TRBV19 and TRBJ1-5; D is unclear. Germline lookup yields CDR1 LNHDA and CDR2 SQIVND (reference sequence). The ends were cut back, 5 bases at V and 5 bases at J, with 10 bases in the middle. The CDR3 runs to 13 residues. The CDR3 loop reads CASSLTVYQPQHF. The CDR3 region has the DNA TGTGCCAGTAGTCTTACCGTTTATCAGCCCCAGCATTTT.

This chain links TRBV11-2 with TRBJ2-1; D possibly corresponds to TRBD2 (6 bases). Germline CDR1 SGHAT, CDR2 FQNNGV. V dropped 1 base and J dropped 3 bases, with 10 bases sitting between them. The CDR3 runs 15 residues. The CDR3 protein is CASSLGLADYNEQFF. The CDR3 nucleotides are TGTGCCAGCAGCTTAGGGTTAGCGGACTACAATGAGCAGTTCTTC.

This CDR3 is CASSATGGSGRPQHF. CDR3 in DNA: TGTGCCAGCAGCGCGACAGGGGGAAGTGGTAGGCCCCAGCATTTT. This chain connects TRBV6-5 to TRBJ1-5; 9 nucleotides agree with TRBD1. Germline CDR1 and CDR2: MNHEY and SVGAGI. The CDR3 covers 15 residues. Losses at the gene ends were 6 bases for V and 9 bases for J; bases not matched to a gene: 12.

The chain is built from TRBV24-1 and TRBJ2-1, with D maybe TRBD1 (5 bases). Per the germline V gene, CDR1 is KGHDR and CDR2 is SFDVKD. Trimming took 2 bases from V and 5 from J, leaving 12 bases between them. The CDR3 is 15 amino acids. As DNA, the CDR3 is TGTGCCACCAGTGATTGGGGCGGTCCTAACAATGAGCAGTTCTTC. It is translated as CATSDWGGPNNEQFF.

This chain links TRBV5-1 with TRBJ1-2, with TRBD1 as a possible D gene (5 bases). The germline V and J ends were trimmed by 4 bases and 7 bases, with 14 bases remaining between them. Germline-derived CDR1 and CDR2 are SGHRS and YFSETQ. The CDR3 runs to 13 residues. This CDR3 is CASSQGQGGGYTF. The CDR3 DNA is TGCGCCAGCAGCCAAGGCCAGGGTGGTGGCTACACCTTC.

CDR3 nucleotide sequence: TGTGCCAGCCGGATAGGGATAAGCACTGAAGCTTTCTTT. It translates to CASRIGISTEAFF. The rearrangement links TRBV6-5 to TRBJ1-1; D unresolved. Between the trimmed V and J ends, which lost 8 bases and 4 bases, there was a span of 14 bases. The CDR3 loop spans 13 amino acids. The germline CDR1 and CDR2 sequences are MNHEY and SVGAGI.